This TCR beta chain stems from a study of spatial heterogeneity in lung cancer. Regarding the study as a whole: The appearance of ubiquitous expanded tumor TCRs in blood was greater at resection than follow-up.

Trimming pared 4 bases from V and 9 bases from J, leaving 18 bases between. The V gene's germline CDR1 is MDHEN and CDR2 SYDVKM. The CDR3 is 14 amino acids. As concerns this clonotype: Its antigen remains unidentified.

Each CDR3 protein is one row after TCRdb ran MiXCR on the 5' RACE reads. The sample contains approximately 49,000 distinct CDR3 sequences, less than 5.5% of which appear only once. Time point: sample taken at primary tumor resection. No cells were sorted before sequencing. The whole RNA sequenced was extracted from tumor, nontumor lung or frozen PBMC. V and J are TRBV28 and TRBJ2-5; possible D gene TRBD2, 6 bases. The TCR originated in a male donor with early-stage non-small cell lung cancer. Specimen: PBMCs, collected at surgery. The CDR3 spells CASSSSGSPGPQYF. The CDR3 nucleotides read TGTGCCAGCAGTTCCTCCGGGAGCCCCGGGCCCCAGTACTTC.